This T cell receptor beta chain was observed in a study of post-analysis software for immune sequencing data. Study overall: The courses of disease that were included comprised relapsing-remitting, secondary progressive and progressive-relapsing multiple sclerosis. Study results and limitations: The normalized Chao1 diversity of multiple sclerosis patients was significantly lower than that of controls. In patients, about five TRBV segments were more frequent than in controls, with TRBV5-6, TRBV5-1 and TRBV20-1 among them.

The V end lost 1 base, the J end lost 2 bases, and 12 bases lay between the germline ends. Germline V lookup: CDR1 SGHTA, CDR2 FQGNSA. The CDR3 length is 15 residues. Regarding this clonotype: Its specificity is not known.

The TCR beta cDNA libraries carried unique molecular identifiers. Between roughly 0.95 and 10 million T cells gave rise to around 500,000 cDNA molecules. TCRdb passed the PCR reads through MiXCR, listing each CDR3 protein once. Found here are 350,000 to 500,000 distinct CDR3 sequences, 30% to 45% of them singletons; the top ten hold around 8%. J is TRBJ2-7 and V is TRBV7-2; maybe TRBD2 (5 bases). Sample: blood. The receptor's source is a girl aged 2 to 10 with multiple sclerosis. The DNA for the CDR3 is TGTGCCAGCAGCTTAGGGGTGGGAGTGGCCTACGAGCAGTACTTC. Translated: CASSLGVGVAYEQYF.